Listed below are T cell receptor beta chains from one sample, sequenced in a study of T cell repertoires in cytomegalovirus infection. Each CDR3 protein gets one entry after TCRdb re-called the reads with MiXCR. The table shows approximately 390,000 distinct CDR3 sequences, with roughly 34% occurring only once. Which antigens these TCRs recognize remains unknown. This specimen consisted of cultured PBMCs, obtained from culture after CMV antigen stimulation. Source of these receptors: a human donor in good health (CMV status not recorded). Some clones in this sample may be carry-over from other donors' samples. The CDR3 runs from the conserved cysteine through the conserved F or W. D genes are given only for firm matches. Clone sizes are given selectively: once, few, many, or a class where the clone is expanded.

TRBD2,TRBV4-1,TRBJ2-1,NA,CASSGRLAGAYNEQFF,TGCGCCAGCAGCGGACGACTAGCGGGGGCCTACAATGAGCAGTTCTTC
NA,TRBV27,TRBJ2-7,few,CASSLHTYNEQYF,TGTGCCAGCAGTTTACACACGTACAACGAGCAGTACTTC
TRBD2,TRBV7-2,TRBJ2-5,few,CASSASGIYQETQYF,TGTGCCAGCAGCGCTAGCGGGATCTACCAAGAGACCCAGTACTTC
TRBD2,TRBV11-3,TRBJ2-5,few,CASSPFSGRAEETQYF,TGTGCCAGCAGCCCCTTTAGCGGGAGGGCGGAAGAGACCCAGTACTTC
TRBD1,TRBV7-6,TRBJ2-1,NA,CASSSGTGKWNEQFF,TGTGCCAGCAGCTCCGGGACAGGGAAATGGAATGAGCAGTTCTTC
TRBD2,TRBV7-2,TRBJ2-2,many,CASSLMPRGVGGELFF,TGTGCCAGCAGCTTAATGCCGCGGGGGGTGGGCGGGGAGCTGTTTTTT
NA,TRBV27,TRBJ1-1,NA,CASWRGTEAFF,TGTGCCAGCTGGAGGGGTACTGAAGCTTTCTTT
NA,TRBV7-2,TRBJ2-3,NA,CASSPTSKDTQYF,TGTGCCAGCAGCCCCACTAGCAAAGATACGCAGTATTTT
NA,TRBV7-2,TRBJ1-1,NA,CDSSSAVNTEAFF,TGTGACAGCAGCTCGGCCGTGAACACTGAAGCTTTCTTT
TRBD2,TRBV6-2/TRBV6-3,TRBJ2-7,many,CASSYGTSGYEQYF,TGTGCCAGCAGTTACGGGACTAGCGGCTACGAGCAGTACTTC
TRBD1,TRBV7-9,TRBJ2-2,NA,CASSPLLDRGAKRQNTGELFF,TGTGCCAGCAGCCCTCTACTGGACAGGGGGGCTAAGCGACAGAACACCGGGGAGCTGTTTTTT
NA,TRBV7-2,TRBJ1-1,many,CASGRGTGLTEAFF,TGTGCCAGTGGCCGAGGAACAGGCCTGACTGAAGCTTTCTTT
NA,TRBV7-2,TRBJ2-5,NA,CASSLERLGETQYF,TGTGCCAGCAGCTTAGAGCGCCTCGGAGAGACCCAGTACTTC
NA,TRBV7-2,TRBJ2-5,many,CASSSEVLALETQYF,TGTGCCAGCAGCTCAGAGGTATTAGCCCTAGAGACCCAGTACTTC
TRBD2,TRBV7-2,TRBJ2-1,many,CASSGGTSGTYNEQFF,TGTGCCAGCAGCGGGGGGACTAGCGGAACCTACAATGAGCAGTTCTTC
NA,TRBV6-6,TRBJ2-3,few,CASSYTASLADTQYF,TGTGCCAGCAGTTACACAGCTAGTCTGGCAGATACGCAGTATTTT
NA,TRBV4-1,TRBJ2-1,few,CASSQEDPYNEQFF,TGCGCCAGCAGCCAAGAGGATCCGTACAATGAGCAGTTCTTC
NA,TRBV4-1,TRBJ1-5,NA,CASSKYLGSNQPQHF,TGCGCCAGCAGTAAATATCTAGGTAGCAATCAGCCCCAGCATTTT
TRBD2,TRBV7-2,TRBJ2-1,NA,CASSLGGGSIYEQFF,TGTGCCAGCAGCTTAGGGGGCGGGAGTATCTATGAGCAGTTCTTC
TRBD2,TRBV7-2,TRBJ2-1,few,CASSPRLLAGVYNEQFF,TGTGCCAGCAGCCCCCGTCTCCTAGCGGGAGTTTACAATGAGCAGTTCTTC
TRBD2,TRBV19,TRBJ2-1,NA,CASSIGAGGYNEQFF,TGTGCCAGTAGTATCGGAGCGGGAGGGTACAATGAGCAGTTCTTC
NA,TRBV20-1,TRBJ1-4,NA,CSAREEGRGKKLFF,TGCAGTGCCAGAGAGGAGGGGCGGGGTAAAAAACTGTTTTTT
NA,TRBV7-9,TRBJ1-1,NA,CASSRQNSPYFFF,TGTGCCAGCAGCCGACAGAACTCACCTTATTTCTTCTTT
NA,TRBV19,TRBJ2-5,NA,CASRRASWEETQYF,TGTGCCAGTAGGCGAGCTAGCTGGGAAGAGACCCAGTACTTC
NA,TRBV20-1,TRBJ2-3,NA,CSARIVDTQYF,TGCAGTGCTAGGATAGTGGATACGCAGTATTTT
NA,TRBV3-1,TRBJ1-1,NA,CASSPPADTEAFF,TGTGCCAGCAGCCCACCCGCGGACACTGAAGCTTTCTTT
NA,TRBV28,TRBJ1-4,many,CASRTQIKMREKLFF,TGTGCCAGCAGAACCCAAATTAAGATGCGGGAAAAACTGTTTTTT
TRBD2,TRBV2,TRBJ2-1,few,CASRRVAGGNEQFF,TGTGCCAGCCGTCGTGTAGCGGGAGGCAATGAGCAGTTCTTC
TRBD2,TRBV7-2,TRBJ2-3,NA,CASSSREEFTDTQYF,TGTGCCAGCAGCTCGCGGGAGGAGTTCACAGATACGCAGTATTTT
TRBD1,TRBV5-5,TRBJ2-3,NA,CASSFGWNTGQGGDTQYF,TGTGCCAGCAGCTTCGGATGGAATACGGGACAGGGGGGAGATACGCAGTATTTT
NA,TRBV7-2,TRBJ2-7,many,CASSWDRGAYEQYF,TGTGCCAGCAGCTGGGACCGAGGTGCCTACGAGCAGTACTTC
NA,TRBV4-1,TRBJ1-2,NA,CASSQGGGRWYYGYTF,TGCGCCAGCAGCCAAGGAGGGGGGAGATGGTACTATGGCTACACCTTC
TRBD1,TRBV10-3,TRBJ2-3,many,CANRQGLGDTQYF,TGTGCCAACCGACAGGGGTTAGGAGATACGCAGTATTTT
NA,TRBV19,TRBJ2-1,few,CASSPTVTSSYNEQFF,TGTGCCAGTAGCCCGACAGTCACCAGCTCCTACAATGAGCAGTTCTTC
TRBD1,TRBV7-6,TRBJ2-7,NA,CASSLGQGFDRYEQYF,TGTGCCAGCAGCTTGGGACAGGGCTTTGATCGGTACGAGCAGTACTTC
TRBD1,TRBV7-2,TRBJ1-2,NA,CASSPGQGRAGYTF,TGTGCCAGCAGCCCAGGACAGGGTAGGGCTGGCTACACCTTC
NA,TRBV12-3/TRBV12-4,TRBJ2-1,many,CASSLAVYNEQFF,TGTGCCAGCAGTTTAGCGGTTTACAATGAGCAGTTCTTC
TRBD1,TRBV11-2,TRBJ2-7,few,CASSRSDRGDYEQYF,TGTGCCAGCAGCCGTTCGGACAGGGGAGATTACGAGCAGTACTTC
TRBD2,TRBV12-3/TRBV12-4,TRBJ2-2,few,CASSRLAFGTGELFF,TGTGCCAGCAGCAGACTAGCGTTCGGCACCGGGGAGCTGTTTTTT
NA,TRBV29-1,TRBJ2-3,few,CSVEELAMADTQYF,TGCAGCGTTGAAGAATTAGCGATGGCAGATACGCAGTATTTT
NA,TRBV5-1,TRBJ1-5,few,CASSLDPWGNQPQHF,TGCGCCAGCAGCTTGGACCCATGGGGCAATCAGCCCCAGCATTTT
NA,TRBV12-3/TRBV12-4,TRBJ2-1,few,CASRGTGKGEQFF,TGTGCCAGCAGGGGGACTGGTAAGGGTGAGCAGTTCTTC